This T cell receptor (beta chain) derives from a study of Ad26.COV2.S vaccination and SARS-CoV-2 variants. About the study: The study gave Ad26.COV2.S intramuscularly, once or twice 56 days apart.

Sample treatment: 19 received Ad26.COV2.S at low or high dose, single or two shots; about 5 received placebo; per-sample allocation not given. The study sampled participants on day 63 after the first vaccine or placebo injection. Donor was an adult aged 18-55 years in Boston. The administered vaccine (an Ad26 vector) expressed Wuhan-strain SARS-CoV-2 spike. This clone was counted once. Its antigen is as yet unknown. The V end lost 6 bases, the J end lost 5 bases, and 25 bases lay between the germline ends. CDR1 and CDR2 from the germline V gene are SGHVS and FQNEAQ. The CDR3 is 17 amino acids. Produced via immunoSEQ multiplex PCR; TCRdb's table is partial and in-frame only. The sample shows fewer than 600,000 clones, about nine tenths of them seen only once. Regarding the study as a whole: After vaccination, substantial breadth of spike-specific CD8+ and CD4+ responses was reported.

This TCR was sampled from a person between 18 and 65 years old who received the Ad26.COV2.S COVID-19 vaccine or a placebo. The chain uses TRBV7-8 and TRBJ2-5; D is unclear. This specimen consisted of peripheral blood, obtained in a trial of Ad26.COV2.S vaccine versus placebo. The CDR3, as DNA: TGTGCCAGCAGACATATCCACCCATGGGGAATTTCTGAGACCCAGTACTTC. The encoded protein is CASRHIHPWGISETQYF.